Following are 24 T cell receptor beta chains from one sample sequenced in a study of blood T cells in healthy people across ages. PCR was performed a second time for about 7 to 12 cycles using a sample-barcoded 5' primer and a J-beta primer mix. TCRdb redid the calling of the 5' RACE reads with MiXCR, one entry per CDR3 protein. This sample carries 1,500,000 or so distinct CDR3 sequences, approximately 59% of them seen once, and the ten largest clones take 5.5% to 8%. The sequenced sample was blood. All receptors derive from a man younger than 35 in good health.

This clonotype was counted a single time. The chain joins TRBV7-6 to TRBJ1-1; unclear D gene. The ends were cut back, 5 bases at V and 4 bases at J, with 20 bases in the middle. The CDR3 sequence is 16 residues long. Germline CDR1 reads SGHVS; CDR2 reads FNYEAQ. CDR3 coding DNA: TGTGCCAGCAGCACCCCCGCGGGGATAGGAGGCACTGAAGCTTTCTTT. This codes for CASSTPAGIGGTEAFF.

This clonotype occurred a few times. The V call is TRBV7-9, the J call TRBJ2-7, with 10 bases matching TRBD1. Germline loops: CDR1 SEHNR, CDR2 FQNEAQ (reference sequence). The CDR3 length is 14 residues. With 6 bases clipped from V and 3 bases from J, the junction kept 5 bases outside the gene matches. The CDR3 nucleotides are TGTGCCAGCAGTATGGGACAGGGGAACTACGAGCAGTACTTC. Encoded protein: CASSMGQGNYEQYF.

This clonotype occurred a few times. The chain has TRBV12-3 or TRBV12-4 and TRBJ2-5, with D perhaps matching TRBD1 (6 bases). The J call may be incorrect, as the DNA end agrees better with TRBJ2-7. CDR3 length: 12 amino acids. In nucleotides, the CDR3 is TGTGCCAGCAGTTCACAGGGCTCCGAGCAGTACTTC. This codes for CASSSQGSEQYF.

The chain is built from TRBV12-3 or TRBV12-4 and TRBJ1-2; D not certain. The V gene lost 6 bases and the J gene lost 7 bases, with 21 bases spanning the gap. The CDR3 is 15 residues long. The CDR3 sequence is CASSPSPQASGGYTF. CDR3 bases: TGTGCCAGCAGCCCCTCGCCGCAAGCGTCGGGTGGCTACACCTTC.

The chain has TRBV5-6 and TRBJ2-4; D is possibly TRBD1 or TRBD2 (5 bases each). Germline CDR1 reads SGHDT; CDR2 reads YYEEEE. Trimming took off 2 bases at V and 2 bases at J, with 11 bases between the two ends. The CDR3 has 15 residues. CDR3 protein: CASSFEGYSKNIQYF. CDR3 nucleotides: TGTGCCAGCAGCTTTGAGGGGTATTCCAAAAACATTCAGTACTTC.

Comment on this clonotype: One end of the junction is discordant with germline, which a read error may explain. The chain joins TRBV12-3 or TRBV12-4 to TRBJ1-1, with 8 bases that match TRBD1. The length of the CDR3 is 14 residues. The DNA for the CDR3 is TGTGCCGGCAGTTTGGACAGGGTCAACACTGAAGCTTTCTTT. Its translation: CAGSLDRVNTEAFF.

In its sample, this clonotype was seen many times. A read error may account for a junction end that differs from germline. The J gene is TRBJ2-7, the V gene TRBV5-1, with 7 bases identical to TRBD1. There are 14 residues in the CDR3. Germline V gives CDR1 SGHRS, CDR2 YFSETQ. Here the CDR3 DNA reads TGTGCCAGCAGTCTGACAGGGCCGCCTTACGAGCAGTACTTC. Protein: CASSLTGPPYEQYF.

This rearrangement joins TRBV5-1 to TRBJ2-2; unclear D gene. Looked up from germline, CDR1 is SGHRS and CDR2 is YFSETQ. Trimming removed 0 bases from V and 4 bases from J, with 7 bases in between. This CDR3 spans 14 amino acids. CDR3 region: CASSLEVGTGELFF. CDR3 nucleotide sequence: TGCGCCAGCAGCTTGGAAGTGGGCACCGGGGAGCTGTTTTTT. Filled out from reference TRBV5-1 and TRBJ2-2, the complete variable domain reads KAGVTQTPRYLIKTRGQQVTLSCSPISGHRSVSWYQQTPGQGLQFLFEYFSETQRNKGNFPGRFSGRQFSNSRSEMNVSTLELGDSALYLCASSLEVGTGELFFGEGSRLTVL.

This rearrangement joins TRBV20-1 to TRBJ2-7; D remains ambiguous. CDR3 length equals 13 residues. CDR1 and CDR2 from the germline V gene are DFQATT and SNEGSKA (reference sequence). The V end lost 3 bases, the J end lost 0 bases, and 9 bases lay between the germline ends. CDR3 coding DNA: TGCAGTGCTAGTGGTACAAGCTCCTACGAGCAGTACTTC. Translation: CSASGTSSYEQYF.

The chain combines TRBV9 with TRBJ1-1; no clear D. The CDR3 totals 14 residues. The V end was cut by 0 bases, the J end by 1 base, with 7 bases between. From germline, CDR1 is SGDLS and CDR2 YYNGEE. In DNA, the CDR3 is TGTGCCAGCAGCGTAGCCAGAGAGAACACTGAAGCTTTCTTT. The encoded protein is CASSVARENTEAFF.

The CDR3 loop reads CASSPDREYGYTF. The CDR3 nucleotides are TGTGCCAGCAGTCCCGACAGGGAGTATGGCTACACCTTC. The J gene is TRBJ1-2, the V gene TRBV12-3 or TRBV12-4; 7 bases are a match to TRBD1. The CDR3 covers 13 residues. J was trimmed by 5 bases and V by 5 bases; bases with no gene match: 5.

The rearrangement joins TRBV6-2 or TRBV6-3 to TRBJ1-1; D gene unclear. CDR3 size: 12 residues. V lost 8 bases and J lost 6, with 13 bases in between. The germline V gene encodes CDR1 MNHEY and CDR2 SVGEGT. The CDR3 sequence: CASGPSLSEAFF. Written as DNA, the CDR3 is TGTGCCAGCGGCCCCTCCCTCTCTGAAGCTTTCTTT.

The J gene is TRBJ2-3, the V gene TRBV2, with D uncertain. Between the trimmed V and J ends, which lost 1 base and 2 bases, there was a span of 4 bases. The CDR3 length is 13 residues. Germline V gene lookup returns CDR1 SNHLY and CDR2 FYNNEI. In DNA form, the CDR3 reads TGTGCCAGCAGTGAAGAACTCACAGATACGCAGTATTTT. Protein: CASSEELTDTQYF.

This sequence joins TRBV27 and TRBJ2-7; TRBD2 might be the D (5 bases). There are 18 residues in the CDR3. CDR1 and CDR2 from the germline V gene are MNHEY and SMNVEV (reference sequence). V lost 6 bases and J 0 bases, leaving 24 bases between the germline ends. CDR3 protein: CASSSPGVEGTSSYEQYF. CDR3 nucleotides: TGTGCCAGCAGCTCCCCTGGGGTCGAGGGAACCAGCTCCTACGAGCAGTACTTC.

The rearrangement links TRBV6-6 to TRBJ2-5; either TRBD1 or TRBD2 may supply D (5 bases each). The DNA end is a closer match to TRBJ2-7, so the J assignment may be wrong. Germline V gene data show CDR1 as MNHNY and CDR2 as SVGAGI (reference sequence). The CDR3 loop spans 13 amino acids. The CDR3 protein is CARLFGDRYEQYF. In DNA, the CDR3 is TGTGCCAGGTTGTTTGGGGACCGATACGAGCAGTACTTC.

The gene calls are TRBV20-1 and TRBJ2-1, with 9 bases fitting TRBD2. Germline lookup yields CDR1 DFQATT and CDR2 SNEGSKA (reference sequence). CDR3 length equals 14 residues. Trimming removed 3 bases from V and 8 bases from J; junction bases left unmatched: 8. As DNA, the CDR3 is TGCAGTGCTAGGGGGCTAGCGGGACTATATGAGCAGTTCTTC. It is translated as CSARGLAGLYEQFF.

Remarks on this clonotype: At one end the junction does not follow the germline gene, possibly because of a read error. CDR3 residues: CASSLDAGGSYNEQFF. The CDR3 DNA reads TGTGCTAGCAGCTTAGATGCAGGGGGCTCCTACAATGAGCAGTTCTTC. V and J are TRBV7-7 and TRBJ2-1; 7 bases match TRBD1. The V gene's germline CDR1 is SSHAT and CDR2 FNYEAQ (reference sequence). The CDR3 totals 16 residues.

The chain joins TRBV28 to TRBJ2-1; perhaps TRBD1 as D (5 bases). Germline assignment: CDR1 MDHEN and CDR2 SYDVKM. The CDR3 runs 16 residues. V was clipped by 3 bases and J by 0 bases, with 12 bases between them. The CDR3 loop is CASSLKPRGSYNEQFF. The CDR3 coding sequence is TGTGCCAGCAGTTTGAAACCTAGGGGCTCCTACAATGAGCAGTTCTTC.

Only a few counts were recorded for this clonotype. The rearrangement links TRBV29-1 to TRBJ1-2; D possibly corresponds to TRBD1 (5 bases). CDR1 SQVTM and CDR2 ANQGSEA come from the germline V gene. The length of the CDR3 is 11 residues. V lost 7 bases and J 4 bases, leaving 10 bases between the germline ends. CDR3 region: CSGRDVYGYTF. DNA of the CDR3: TGCAGCGGAAGGGACGTCTATGGCTACACCTTC.

The J gene is TRBJ2-1, the V gene TRBV6-6, with 9 bases aligning to TRBD1. The trim removed 7 bases at V and 7 bases at J, leaving 11 bases unmatched. CDR3 length equals 15 residues. CDR1 is MNHNY and CDR2 is SVGAGI in the germline V gene (reference sequence). This CDR3 is CASTAPGTGNNEQFF. DNA for the CDR3: TGTGCCAGCACCGCCCCCGGGACAGGGAATAATGAGCAGTTCTTC.

The chain carries TRBV7-2 and TRBJ2-7, with D tentatively TRBD1 or TRBD2 (5 bases each). The DNA end is more similar to TRBJ2-4, so the J call may be wrong. The CDR3 extends over 16 amino acids. From germline, CDR1 is SGHTA and CDR2 FQGNSA. The CDR3: CASSLRAGLGLNIQYF. The CDR3 DNA follows: TGTGCCAGCAGCTTGAGGGCAGGGCTGGGTCTAAACATTCAGTACTTC.

The J gene is TRBJ2-2, the V gene TRBV5-1; the D gene could be TRBD1 or TRBD2 (5 bases each). CDR3 length: 16 amino acids. The germline CDR1 and CDR2 sequences are SGHRS and YFSETQ. V was shortened by 5 bases and J by 5 bases, with 19 bases between the two germline ends. The CDR3 bases are TGCGCCAGCAGACGGAGCGCAGGGAGAAATACCGGGGAGCTGTTTTTT. It encodes CASRRSAGRNTGELFF.

This clonotype has just a few counts. The rearrangement uses TRBV6-5 and TRBJ1-2; a weak D match, TRBD1 (5 bases). V was trimmed by 8 bases and J by 5 bases, leaving 18 bases between them. CDR1 is MNHEY, CDR2 SVGAGI, per germline. The CDR3 runs to 14 residues. CDR3 bases: TGTGCCAGCGGCGCAGGGAGTCCACTATATGGCTACACCTTC. It translates to CASGAGSPLYGYTF.

This chain connects TRBV6-5 to TRBJ1-1; D remains ambiguous. The CDR3 extends over 14 amino acids. Germline V CDR1 and CDR2: MNHEY, SVGAGI. V dropped 0 bases and J dropped 6 bases, with 11 bases sitting between them. The CDR3 region has the DNA TGTGCCAGCAGTTACTCGAGCCCAAACTCTGAAGCTTTCTTT. Its translation: CASSYSSPNSEAFF.